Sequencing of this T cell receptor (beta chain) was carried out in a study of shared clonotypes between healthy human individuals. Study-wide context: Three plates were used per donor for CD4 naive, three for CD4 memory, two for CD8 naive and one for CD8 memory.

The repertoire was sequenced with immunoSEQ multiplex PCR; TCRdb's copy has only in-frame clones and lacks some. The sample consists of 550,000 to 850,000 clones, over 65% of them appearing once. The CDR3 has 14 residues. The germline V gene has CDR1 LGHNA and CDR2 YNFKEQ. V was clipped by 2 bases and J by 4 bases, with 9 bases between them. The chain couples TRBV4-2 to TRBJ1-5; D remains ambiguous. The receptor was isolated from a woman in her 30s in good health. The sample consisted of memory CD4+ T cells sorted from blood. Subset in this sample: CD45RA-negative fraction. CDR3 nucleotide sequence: TGTGCCAGCAGCCAATTAGAAAGGAATCAGCCCCAGCATTTT. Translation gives CASSQLERNQPQHF.